Listed here is a single T cell receptor beta chain. The sample originates from a study of healthy donors' naive CD4 and CD8 T cells. TCR libraries were built from about 520 ng of total RNA by linear amplification. Using its own MiXCR run on the reads, TCRdb lists one record per CDR3 protein. The sample lists about 180,000 distinct CDR3 sequences, 65% to 75% occurring once. Germline CDR1 is SGHVS and CDR2 is FQNEAQ. The CDR3 has 15 amino acids. The V gene end was trimmed by 1 base and the J gene end by 5 bases; junction bases not matched to a gene: 7. The genes are TRBV7-8 and TRBJ2-7; 8 nucleotides line up with TRBD1. The sample consisted of naive CD4+ and CD8+ T cells sorted from blood, pooled from several donors. The sequence was obtained from a pool of human donors in good health; the sample pools cells from several healthy donors. The DNA for the CDR3 is TGTGCCAGCAGCTTAGGAGGGCAGGGGGCGGACGAGCAGTACTTC. Translation: CASSLGGQGADEQYF.